Described below is a single T cell receptor (beta chain) sequence and its context. Its antigen is currently unknown. Naive-designated CD8 cells lacked CD45RO, were positively enriched for CCR7, and omitted terminally differentiated effector memory CD45RA+ cells. The data were taken from a study of shared clonotypes between healthy human individuals. The study's findings and limits: Blood alone was sampled, and tissue repertoires likely differ. Between a few donors, naive CD4 clonotypes were shared at a level of approximately 5%.

This CDR3 comprises 17 residues. The V and J ends lost 3 bases and 1 base, in that order; junction bases with no gene match: 8. The germline V gene encodes CDR1 SEHNR and CDR2 FQNEAQ (reference sequence). Here immunoSEQ multiplex PCR was the method, and the copy in TCRdb shows in-frame clones only, minus some. Of about 590,000 clones in the sample, about 95% were seen once. Sequences were obtained from naive CD8+ T cells sorted from blood. The clonotype comes from a woman aged 25-40 years in good health. The chain combines TRBV7-9 with TRBJ2-7, with 11 bases aligning to TRBD2. The CDR3, as DNA: TGTGCCAGCAGCTTGTCCGCTCGACTAGCGGGGTCCTACGAGCAGTACTTC. Encoded protein: CASSLSARLAGSYEQYF.